The clone carrying this TCR beta chain was observed a few times. This CDR3 spans 15 amino acids. Trimming cost V 3 bases and J 5 bases; bases outside gene matches: 7. This entry is derived from a study of T-cell memory formation after mild COVID-19. After 5'RACE with constant-segment primers, TCR alpha and TCR beta cDNA libraries carrying sample barcodes and UMIs were obtained. MiXCR, run by TCRdb on the 5' RACE reads, gives a single entry per CDR3 protein. The sample lists hundreds of thousands of distinct CDR3 sequences, under 30% occurring once. V usage is TRBV12-3 or TRBV12-4 and J usage is TRBJ2-5; the match to TRBD2 covers 9 bases. Specimen: PBMCs or a T cell subset sorted from them (not recorded which). The receptor was isolated from an adult woman who had mild COVID-19 (a few samples of this study predate the infection). Cell type and time point are not known. The chain's CDR3 is CASSFPAGGRETQYF. The DNA for the CDR3 is TGTGCCAGCAGTTTTCCGGCGGGGGGGCGGGAGACCCAGTACTTC.